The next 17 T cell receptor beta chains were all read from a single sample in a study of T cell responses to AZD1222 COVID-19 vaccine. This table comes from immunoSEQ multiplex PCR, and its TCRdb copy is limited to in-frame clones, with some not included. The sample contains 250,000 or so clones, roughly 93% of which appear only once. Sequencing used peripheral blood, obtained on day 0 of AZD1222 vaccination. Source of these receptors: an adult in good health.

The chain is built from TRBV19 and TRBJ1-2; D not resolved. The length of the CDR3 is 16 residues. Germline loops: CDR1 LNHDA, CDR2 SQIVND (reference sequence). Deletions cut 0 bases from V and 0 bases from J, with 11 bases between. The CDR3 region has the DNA TGTGCCAGTAGTATAGATGTGGGGAGAGCTAACTATGGCTACACCTTC. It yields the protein CASSIDVGRANYGYTF.

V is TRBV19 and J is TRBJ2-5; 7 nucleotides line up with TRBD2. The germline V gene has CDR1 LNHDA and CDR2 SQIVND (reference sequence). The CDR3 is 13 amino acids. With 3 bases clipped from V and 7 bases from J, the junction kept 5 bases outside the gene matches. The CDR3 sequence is CASSIYGEGTQYF. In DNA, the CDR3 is TGTGCCAGTAGTATCTACGGGGAGGGGACCCAGTACTTC.

The CDR3: CASTGRGQGNPGYTF. The CDR3 region has the DNA TGTGCCAGCACCGGGAGGGGACAGGGAAACCCTGGCTACACCTTC. The V gene is TRBV28, the J gene TRBJ1-2; 9 bases align to TRBD1. The CDR3 has 15 amino acids. Losses at the gene ends were 7 bases for V and 7 bases for J; bases not matched to a gene: 13. Looked up from germline, CDR1 is MDHEN and CDR2 is SYDVKM.

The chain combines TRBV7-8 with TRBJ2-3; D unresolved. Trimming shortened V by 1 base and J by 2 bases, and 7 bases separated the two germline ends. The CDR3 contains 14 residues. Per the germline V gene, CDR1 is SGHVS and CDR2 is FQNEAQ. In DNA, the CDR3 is TGTGCCAGCAGCTTAGTGCGGCCCACAGATACGCAGTATTTT. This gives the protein CASSLVRPTDTQYF.

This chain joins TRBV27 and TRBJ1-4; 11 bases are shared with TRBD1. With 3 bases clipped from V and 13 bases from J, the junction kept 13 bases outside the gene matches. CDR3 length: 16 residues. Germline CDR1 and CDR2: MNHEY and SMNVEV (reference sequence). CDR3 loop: CASSFKPGQGDKGLFF. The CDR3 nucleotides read TGTGCCAGCAGTTTCAAACCGGGACAGGGGGATAAGGGACTGTTTTTT.

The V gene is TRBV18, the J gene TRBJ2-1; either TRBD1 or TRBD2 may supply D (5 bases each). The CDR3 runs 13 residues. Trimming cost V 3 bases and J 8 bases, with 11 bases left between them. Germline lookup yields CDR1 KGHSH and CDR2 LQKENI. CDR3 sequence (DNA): TGTGCCAGCTCACCTGGGGGTTGGGATGAGCAGTTCTTC. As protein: CASSPGGWDEQFF.

The CDR3 region is CASTPRWGSMNTEAFF. CDR3 coding DNA: TGTGCCAGTACCCCCCGATGGGGCAGTATGAACACTGAAGCTTTCTTT. The chain uses TRBV19 and TRBJ1-1; possibly TRBD1 for D (5 bases). The CDR3 is 16 residues long. V was pared by 7 bases and J by 0 bases, with 18 bases between. Germline values: CDR1 LNHDA, CDR2 SQIVND (reference sequence).

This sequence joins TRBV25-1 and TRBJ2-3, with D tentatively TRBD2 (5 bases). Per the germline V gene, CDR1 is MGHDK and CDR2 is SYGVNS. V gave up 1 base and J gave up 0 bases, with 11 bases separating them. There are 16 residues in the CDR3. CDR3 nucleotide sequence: TGTGCCAGCAGTGAATGGGGAGCGCTCAGCACAGATACGCAGTATTTT. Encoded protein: CASSEWGALSTDTQYF.

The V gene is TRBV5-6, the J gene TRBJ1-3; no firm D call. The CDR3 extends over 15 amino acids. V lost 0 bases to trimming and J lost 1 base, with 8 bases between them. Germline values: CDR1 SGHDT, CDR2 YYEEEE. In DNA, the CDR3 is TGTGCCAGCAGCTTGGTTGGAGGGTCTGGAAACACCATATATTTT. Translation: CASSLVGGSGNTIYF.

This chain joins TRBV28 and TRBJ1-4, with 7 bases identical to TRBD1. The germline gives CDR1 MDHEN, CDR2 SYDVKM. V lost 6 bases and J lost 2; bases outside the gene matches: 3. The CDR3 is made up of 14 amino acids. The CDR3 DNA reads TGTGCCAGCAGGCGACAGGGTACTAATGAAAAACTGTTTTTT. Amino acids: CASRRQGTNEKLFF.

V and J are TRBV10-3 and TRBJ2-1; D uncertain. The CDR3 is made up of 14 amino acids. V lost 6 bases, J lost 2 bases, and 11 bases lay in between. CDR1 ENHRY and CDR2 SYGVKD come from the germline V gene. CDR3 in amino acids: CAIRNGQAYNEQFF. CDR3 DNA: TGTGCCATCAGGAATGGGCAGGCCTACAATGAGCAGTTCTTC.

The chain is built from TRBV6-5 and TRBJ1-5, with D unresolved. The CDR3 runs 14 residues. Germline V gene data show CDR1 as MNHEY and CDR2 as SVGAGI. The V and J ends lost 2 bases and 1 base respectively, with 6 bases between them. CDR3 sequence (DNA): TGTGCCAGCAGTTACAGAGTAAGCAATCAGCCCCAGCATTTT. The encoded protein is CASSYRVSNQPQHF.

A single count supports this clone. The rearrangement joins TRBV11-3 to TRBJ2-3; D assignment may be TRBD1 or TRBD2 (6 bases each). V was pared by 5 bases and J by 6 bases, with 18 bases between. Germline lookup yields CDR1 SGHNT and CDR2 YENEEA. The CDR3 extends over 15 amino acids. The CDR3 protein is CASSTGTSGADTQYF. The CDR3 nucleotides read TGTGCCAGCAGCACCGGGACCTCGGGGGCCGATACGCAGTATTTT.

Written as DNA, the CDR3 is TGTGCCATTACATGGCCGTCCTTTCGGGGGAACACTGAAGCTTTCTTT. Protein: CAITWPSFRGNTEAFF. V is TRBV24-1 and J is TRBJ1-1; no reliable D call. This CDR3 region has 16 residues. CDR1 and CDR2 from the germline V gene are KGHDR and SFDVKD. V lost 11 bases and J lost 1, with 22 bases in between.

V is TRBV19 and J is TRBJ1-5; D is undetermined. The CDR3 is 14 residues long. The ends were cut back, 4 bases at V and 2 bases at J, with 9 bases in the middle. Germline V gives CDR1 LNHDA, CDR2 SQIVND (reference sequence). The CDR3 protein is CASSTTRGNQPQHF. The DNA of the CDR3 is TGTGCCAGTAGTACCACCCGGGGCAATCAGCCCCAGCATTTT.

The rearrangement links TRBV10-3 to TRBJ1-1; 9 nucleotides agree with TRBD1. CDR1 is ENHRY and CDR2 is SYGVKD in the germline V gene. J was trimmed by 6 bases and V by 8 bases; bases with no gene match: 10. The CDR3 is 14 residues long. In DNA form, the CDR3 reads TGTGCCATCGGGGGGGACAGGGATTTGTCTGAAGCTTTCTTT. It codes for CAIGGDRDLSEAFF.

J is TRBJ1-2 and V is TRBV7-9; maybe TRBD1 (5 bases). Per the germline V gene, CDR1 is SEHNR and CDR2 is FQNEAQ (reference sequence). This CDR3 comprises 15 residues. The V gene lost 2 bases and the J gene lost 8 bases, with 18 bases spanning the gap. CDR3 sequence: CASSLKIGQGNGYTF. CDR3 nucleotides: TGTGCCAGCAGCTTAAAGATAGGGCAGGGTAACGGCTACACCTTC.